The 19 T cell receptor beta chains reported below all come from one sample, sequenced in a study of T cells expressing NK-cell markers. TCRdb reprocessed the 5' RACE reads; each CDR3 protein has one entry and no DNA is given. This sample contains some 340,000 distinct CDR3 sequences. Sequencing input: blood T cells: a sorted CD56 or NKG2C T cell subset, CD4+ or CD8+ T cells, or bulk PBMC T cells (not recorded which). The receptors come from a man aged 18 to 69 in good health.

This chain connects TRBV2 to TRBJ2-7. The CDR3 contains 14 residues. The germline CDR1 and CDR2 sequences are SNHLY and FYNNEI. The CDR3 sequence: CASSEGLLEHEQYF.

CDR3 protein: CASSLRGGYDTDTQYF. The J gene is TRBJ2-3, the V gene TRBV11-2; TCRdb's D call of TRBD1 is untestable without DNA. The CDR3 covers 16 residues. The V gene's germline CDR1 is SGHAT and CDR2 FQNNGV.

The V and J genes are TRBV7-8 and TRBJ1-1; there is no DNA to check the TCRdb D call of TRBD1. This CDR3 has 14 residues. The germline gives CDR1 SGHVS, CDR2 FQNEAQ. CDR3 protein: CASSFQGRNTEAFF.

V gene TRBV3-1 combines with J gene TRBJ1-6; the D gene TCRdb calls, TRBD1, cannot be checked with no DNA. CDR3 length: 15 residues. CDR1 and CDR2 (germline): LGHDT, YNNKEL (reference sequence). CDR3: CASRRTGSYNSPLHF.

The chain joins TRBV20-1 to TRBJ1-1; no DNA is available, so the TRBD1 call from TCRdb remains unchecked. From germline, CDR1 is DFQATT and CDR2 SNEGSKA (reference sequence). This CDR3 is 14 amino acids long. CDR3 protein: CSAVQQGPNTEAFF.

CDR3 sequence reads: CASSDRDGNTGELFF. V is TRBV7-9 and J is TRBJ2-2; absent DNA, TCRdb's TRBD1 call cannot be checked. CDR3 length: 15 residues. CDR1 is SEHNR and CDR2 is FQNEAQ in the germline V gene (reference sequence).

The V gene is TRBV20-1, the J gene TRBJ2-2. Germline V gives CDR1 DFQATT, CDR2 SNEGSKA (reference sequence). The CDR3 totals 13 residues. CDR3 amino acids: CSASIYHTGELFF.

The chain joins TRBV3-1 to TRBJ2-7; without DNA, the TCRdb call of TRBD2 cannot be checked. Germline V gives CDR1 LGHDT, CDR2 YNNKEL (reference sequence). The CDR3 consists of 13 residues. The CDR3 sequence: CASRAVGSYEQYF.

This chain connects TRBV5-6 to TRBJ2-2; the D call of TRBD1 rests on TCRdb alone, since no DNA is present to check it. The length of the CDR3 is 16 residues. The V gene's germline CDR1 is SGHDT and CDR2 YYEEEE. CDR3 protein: CASSFRTGLNTGELFF.

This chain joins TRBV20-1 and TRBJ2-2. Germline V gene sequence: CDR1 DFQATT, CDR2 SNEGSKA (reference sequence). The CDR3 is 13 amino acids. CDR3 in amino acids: CSATDRKTGELFF.

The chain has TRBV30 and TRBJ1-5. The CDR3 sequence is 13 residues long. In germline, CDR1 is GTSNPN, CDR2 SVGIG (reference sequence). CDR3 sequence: CACQKAGNQPQHF.

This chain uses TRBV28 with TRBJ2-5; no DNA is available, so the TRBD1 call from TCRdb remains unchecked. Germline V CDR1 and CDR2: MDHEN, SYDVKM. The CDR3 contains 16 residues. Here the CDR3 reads CASSSLLTGGLETQYF.

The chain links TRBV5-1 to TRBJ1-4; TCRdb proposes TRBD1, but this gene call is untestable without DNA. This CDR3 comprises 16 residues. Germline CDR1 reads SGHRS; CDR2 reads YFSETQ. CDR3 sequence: CASSLGSGTSNEKLFF.

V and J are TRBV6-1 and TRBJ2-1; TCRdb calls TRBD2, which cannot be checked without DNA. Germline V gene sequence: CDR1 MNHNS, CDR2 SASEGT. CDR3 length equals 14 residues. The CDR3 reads CASSLLRRGHEQFF.

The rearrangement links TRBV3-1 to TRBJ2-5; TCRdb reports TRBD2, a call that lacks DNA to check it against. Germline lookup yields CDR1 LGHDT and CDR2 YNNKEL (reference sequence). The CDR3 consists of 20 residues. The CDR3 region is CASSQVPAGTSGGRGETQYF.

CDR3 sequence: CASGLVLRGQATYEQYF. The chain is built from TRBV12-5 and TRBJ2-7; the TCRdb D gene call, TRBD1, has no DNA to confirm it. This CDR3 contains 17 residues. Germline CDR1 LGHNT, CDR2 FRNRAP.

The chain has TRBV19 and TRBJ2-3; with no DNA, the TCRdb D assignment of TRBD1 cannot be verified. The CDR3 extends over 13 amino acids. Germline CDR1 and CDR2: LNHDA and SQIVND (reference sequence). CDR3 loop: CASRKRGLDTQYF.

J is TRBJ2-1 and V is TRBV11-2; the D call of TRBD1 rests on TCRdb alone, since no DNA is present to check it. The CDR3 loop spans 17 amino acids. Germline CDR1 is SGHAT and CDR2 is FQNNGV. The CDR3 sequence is CASSLLAIAGANNEQFF. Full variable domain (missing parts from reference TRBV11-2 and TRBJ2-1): EAGVAQSPRYKIIEKRQSVAFWCNPISGHATLYWYQQILGQGPKLLIQFQNNGVVDDSQLPKDRFSAERLKGVDSTLKIQPAKLEDSAVYLCASSLLAIAGANNEQFFGPGTRLTVL.

CDR3: CASSQRTGFGNTIYF. The chain is built from TRBV7-2 and TRBJ1-3; TCRdb's D call of TRBD1 is untestable without DNA. The CDR3 runs to 15 residues. Germline V gene lookup returns CDR1 SGHTA and CDR2 FQGNSA.